The TCR beta chain under discussion was sequenced for a study of OX40 agonist ivuxolimab in advanced cancers. Study outcomes and limitations: Patients who responded partially at 0.1-3.0 mg/kg showed clonal expansion ranking among the lowest.

In germline, CDR1 is MNHEY, CDR2 SVGAGI. This CDR3 has 14 residues. The V end was cut by 10 bases, the J end by 4 bases, with 19 bases between. Method: immunoSEQ multiplex PCR; TCRdb's copy keeps in-frame clones and lacks some. The sample includes about 62,000 clones, more than 85% seen only once; the top ten take around 15%. Remarks on this clone: Its antigen is unknown.

The source was CD4+ or CD8+ T cells sorted from blood, collected in a trial of the OX40 agonist ivuxolimab. J is TRBJ1-2 and V is TRBV6-5; a possible D gene is TRBD1 (6 bases). The receptor was derived from an adult with an advanced solid tumor such as melanoma, head and neck, liver or kidney cancer. The CDR3 DNA reads TGTGCCACCGTCAAACACAGGGAGGGCTATGGCTACACCTTC. Its protein product is CATVKHREGYGYTF.